Below are 17 T cell receptor beta chains sequenced from a single sample in a study of blood T cell repertoires in COVID-19. Here immunoSEQ multiplex PCR was the method, and the copy in TCRdb shows in-frame clones only, minus some. The table has 210,000 or so clones, roughly 80% seen once; the top ten hold 15% to 20%. Material: peripheral blood. The receptors were gathered from a woman older than 75 with active or convalescent COVID-19.

The chain combines TRBV7-9 with TRBJ2-1, with no clear D. This CDR3 comprises 13 residues. CDR1 and CDR2 (germline): SEHNR, FQNEAQ (reference sequence). V was pared by 0 bases and J by 8 bases, with 8 bases between. The CDR3 sequence: CASSLAVVHEQFF. The CDR3 bases are TGTGCCAGCAGCTTAGCAGTAGTCCATGAGCAGTTCTTC.

The chain links TRBV2 to TRBJ2-5, with 10 bases lining up with TRBD1. This CDR3 spans 14 amino acids. In germline, CDR1 is SNHLY, CDR2 FYNNEI. V shed 5 bases, J shed 5 bases, and the junction held 5 bases outside the gene matches. This CDR3 reads CASSRDRGHETQYF. The CDR3 nucleotides read TGTGCCAGCAGTCGCGACAGGGGGCACGAGACCCAGTACTTC. Complete variable domain (other parts from reference TRBV2 and TRBJ2-5): EPEVTQTPSHQVTQMGQEVILRCVPISNHLYFYWYRQILGQKVEFLVSFYNNEISEKSEIFDDQFSVERPDGSNFTLKIRSTKLEDSAMYFCASSRDRGHETQYFGPGTRLLVL.

With regard to this clone: Germline and junction disagree at one end, which may indicate a read error. This chain's CDR3 is CASGIDVNRGSEAFF. The CDR3 DNA reads as TGTGCCAGTGGTATAGATGTCAACAGGGGATCTGAAGCTTTCTTT. J is TRBJ1-1 and V is TRBV19, with 7 bases identical to TRBD1. CDR3 size: 15 residues. CDR1 is LNHDA, CDR2 SQIVND, per germline (reference sequence).

The chain is built from TRBV15 and TRBJ2-1, with TRBD1 as a possible D gene (6 bases). The germline V gene encodes CDR1 LNHNV and CDR2 YYDKDF (reference sequence). The V gene lost 0 bases and the J gene lost 4 bases, with 10 bases spanning the gap. The CDR3 is made up of 15 amino acids. The CDR3, as DNA: TGTGCCACCAGCAGAGACGGGACACCTTACAATGAGCAGTTCTTC. Translation gives CATSRDGTPYNEQFF.

The rearrangement uses TRBV30 and TRBJ2-1, with TRBD1 identical over 9 bases. With V trimmed by 2 bases and J by 8 bases, 10 bases remained unmatched. The CDR3 is 15 amino acids. CDR1 and CDR2 (germline): GTSNPN, SVGIG (reference sequence). As DNA, the CDR3 is TGTGCCTGGAGTAGGAGGGGGACAGGGCTGGATGAGCAGTTCTTC. Translation gives CAWSRRGTGLDEQFF.

V is TRBV7-9 and J is TRBJ2-7; 7 nucleotides line up with TRBD1. This CDR3 has 16 residues. V lost 5 bases, J lost 0 bases, and 10 bases stayed unmatched. The V gene's germline CDR1 is SEHNR and CDR2 FQNEAQ (reference sequence). The CDR3 DNA is TGTGCCAGCAGCCCAACCCCGGGACAGACCTCCTACGAGCAGTACTTC. Its protein product is CASSPTPGQTSYEQYF.

The V call is TRBV9, the J call TRBJ2-3; 9 bases align to TRBD1. V dropped 0 bases and J dropped 0; count of bases not matched to a gene: 14. Germline V lookup: CDR1 SGDLS, CDR2 YYNGEE. The CDR3 contains 20 residues. For the CDR3, the DNA is TGTGCCAGCAGCGTAGGGGACAGGGTTGATCTTTATACTAGCACAGATACGCAGTATTTT. It specifies CASSVGDRVDLYTSTDTQYF.

The V call is TRBV15, the J call TRBJ2-5, with D possibly TRBD2 on 6 matching bases. The ends were cut back, 3 bases at V and 2 bases at J, with 13 bases in the middle. Germline V CDR1 and CDR2: LNHNV, YYDKDF (reference sequence). The CDR3 contains 15 residues. For the CDR3, the DNA is TGTGCCACCAGCAGCCACGGAGCGGGTCAAGAGACCCAGTACTTC. The encoded protein is CATSSHGAGQETQYF. The full variable domain, completed using reference TRBV15 and TRBJ2-5, is DAMVIQNPRYQVTQFGKPVTLSCSQTLNHNVMYWYQQKSSQAPKLLFHYYDKDFNNEADTPDNFQSRRPNTSFCFLDIRSPGLGDTAMYLCATSSHGAGQETQYFGPGTRLLVL.

The V gene is TRBV7-3, the J gene TRBJ2-7, with D perhaps matching TRBD2 (6 bases). CDR1 and CDR2 from the germline V gene are SGHTA and FQGTGA. The CDR3 covers 14 residues. Trimming pared 5 bases from V and 3 bases from J, leaving 14 bases between. CDR3 coding DNA: TGTGCCAGCAGCCTGGGGCGGGGAATCTACGAGCAGTACTTC. The encoded protein is CASSLGRGIYEQYF. The full variable domain, with the rest looked up from reference TRBV7-3 and TRBJ2-7, is GAGVSQTPSNKVTEKGKYVELRCDPISGHTALYWYRQSLGQGPEFLIYFQGTGAADDSGLPNDRFFAVRPEGSVSTLKIQRTERGDSAVYLCASSLGRGIYEQYFGPGTRLTVT.

The chain employs TRBV5-1 and TRBJ2-1; D possibly corresponds to TRBD1 (6 bases). In germline, CDR1 is SGHRS, CDR2 YFSETQ. The V end was cut by 4 bases, the J end by 10 bases, with 21 bases between. CDR3 length: 15 amino acids. For the CDR3, the DNA is TGCGCCAGCAGCCAGACAGGCCAAAGTCAGCGAGAGCAGTTCTTC. Its translation: CASSQTGQSQREQFF.

This clone is a singleton in its sample. The J gene is TRBJ2-1, the V gene TRBV6-4, with no clear D. The germline gives CDR1 MRHNA, CDR2 SNTAGT. The CDR3 is 13 residues long. The V and J ends lost 5 bases and 9 bases respectively, with 14 bases between them. Here the CDR3 DNA reads TGTGCCAGCAGTCCAAGCGTCGTCAGTGAGCAGTTCTTC. Translated: CASSPSVVSEQFF.

This sequence joins TRBV9 and TRBJ2-3; maybe TRBD1 (5 bases). The V and J ends lost 0 bases and 4 bases respectively, with 12 bases between them. Germline-derived CDR1 and CDR2 are SGDLS and YYNGEE. This CDR3 is built from 15 residues. CDR3 nucleotides: TGTGCCAGCAGCGTAGAAGGGCAGGGCGCAGATACGCAGTATTTT. Its translation is CASSVEGQGADTQYF.

The chain employs TRBV29-1 and TRBJ1-1; tentative D call: TRBD1 (6 bases). The germline V and J ends were trimmed by 6 bases and 1 base, with 12 bases remaining between them. The germline V gene encodes CDR1 SQVTM and CDR2 ANQGSEA. This CDR3 contains 13 residues. The CDR3 loop is CSVGGGENTEAFF. CDR3 nucleotide sequence: TGCAGCGTGGGAGGGGGGGAGAACACTGAAGCTTTCTTT. The variable domain in full, with the rest retrieved from reference TRBV29-1 and TRBJ1-1, is SAVISQKPSRDICQRGTSLTIQCQVDSQVTMMFWYRQQPGQSLTLIATANQGSEATYESGFVIDKFPISRPNLTFSTLTVSNMSPEDSSIYLCSVGGGENTEAFFGQGTRLTVV.

The rearrangement links TRBV9 to TRBJ2-1; 9 bases fit TRBD2. This CDR3 region has 18 residues. V gave up 0 bases and J gave up 0 bases; unmatched junction bases: 7. From germline, CDR1 is SGDLS and CDR2 YYNGEE. In DNA form, the CDR3 reads TGTGCCAGCAGCGTAGGTCCTAGCGGGGCGAGCTCCTACAATGAGCAGTTCTTC. Translation gives CASSVGPSGASSYNEQFF.

The genes are TRBV5-4 and TRBJ2-4; TRBD1 aligns across 7 bases. Trimming took 1 base from V and 0 from J; bases not matched to a gene: 4. There are 16 residues in the CDR3. The V gene's germline CDR1 is SGHNT and CDR2 YYREEE (reference sequence). The CDR3 is CASSLPQGLAKNIQYF. CDR3 bases: TGTGCCAGCAGCTTGCCACAGGGGTTAGCCAAAAACATTCAGTACTTC.

This clone was detected only a few times. V usage is TRBV5-4 and J usage is TRBJ2-7; TRBD2 agrees at 8 bases. From germline, CDR1 is SGHNT and CDR2 YYREEE (reference sequence). The J segment lost 3 bases and the V segment lost 3 bases, leaving 5 bases of the junction unmatched. This CDR3 spans 14 amino acids. The CDR3: CASSSPAGVYEQYF. In DNA form, the CDR3 reads TGTGCCAGCAGCTCGCCAGCGGGGGTCTACGAGCAGTACTTC.

This clone was seen a handful of times. The chain joins TRBV5-6 to TRBJ1-6; no clear D gene. Germline loops: CDR1 SGHDT, CDR2 YYEEEE. Trimming cost V 1 base and J 4 bases, with 6 bases left between them. The CDR3 runs 14 residues. CDR3 protein: CASSLTVYNSPLHF. The CDR3 DNA reads TGTGCCAGCAGCTTGACAGTTTATAATTCACCCCTCCACTTT.